This T cell receptor (beta chain) was recovered during a study of blood T cell repertoires in COVID-19. Turning to the study itself: The United States, Italy and Spain provided the acute and convalescent COVID-19 samples.

Germline CDR1 and CDR2: SGHAT and FQNNGV. This CDR3 has 18 amino acids. With 5 bases removed from V and 1 base from J, the gap between germline ends came to 21 bases. TCRdb's copy holds only in-frame clones and misses some; the assay was immunoSEQ multiplex PCR. The sample yields about 400,000 clones, around 90% seen once. Recruits, aged about 18 to 100 years, lived in 20 to 30 US areas. Sequenced: PBMCs or T cells enriched from blood (not recorded which). This receptor was taken from a woman in her thirties or forties with acute COVID-19. The V and J genes are TRBV11-2 and TRBJ1-3, with a weak D call TRBD1 (5 bases). The CDR3 sequence is CASSPRDLALFSGNTIYF. The DNA of the CDR3 is TGTGCCAGCAGCCCGAGGGACTTAGCTCTGTTTTCTGGAAACACCATATATTTT.